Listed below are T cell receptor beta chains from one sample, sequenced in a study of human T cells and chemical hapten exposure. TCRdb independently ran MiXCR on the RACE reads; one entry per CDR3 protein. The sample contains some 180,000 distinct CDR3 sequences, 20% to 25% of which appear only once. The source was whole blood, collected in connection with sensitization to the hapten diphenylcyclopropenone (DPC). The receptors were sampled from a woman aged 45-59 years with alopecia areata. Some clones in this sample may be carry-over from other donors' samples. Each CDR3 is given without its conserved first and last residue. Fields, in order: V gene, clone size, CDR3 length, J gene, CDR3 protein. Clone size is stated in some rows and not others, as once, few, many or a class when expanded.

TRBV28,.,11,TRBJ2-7,ASSTPQVDEQY
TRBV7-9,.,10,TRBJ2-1,ASSLVGGQQF
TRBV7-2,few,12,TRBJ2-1,ASSRQASSNEQF
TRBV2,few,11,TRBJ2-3,ASMGGGTDTQY
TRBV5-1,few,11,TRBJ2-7,ASSWRQGFEQY
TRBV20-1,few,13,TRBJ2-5,SASGKPPWSETQY
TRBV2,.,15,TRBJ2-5,ASTSLRLAEGGETQY
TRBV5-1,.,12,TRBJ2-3,ASSFFGISDTQY
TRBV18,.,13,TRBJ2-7,ASSPPTSGPYEQY
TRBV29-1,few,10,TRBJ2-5,SVELYQETQY
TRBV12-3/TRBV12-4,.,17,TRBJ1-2,ASSFTGVVGKGADYGYT
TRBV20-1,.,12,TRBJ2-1,SANGLARYNEQF
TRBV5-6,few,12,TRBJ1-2,ASSLRARGYGYT
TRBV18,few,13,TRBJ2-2,ASSNSVANTGELF
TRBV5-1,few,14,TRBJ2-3,ASSLDGSTSTDTQY
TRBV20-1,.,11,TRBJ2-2,SARITNTGELF
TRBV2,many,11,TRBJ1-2,ASSARLRYGYT
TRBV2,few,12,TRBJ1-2,ASSTQGAPDGYT
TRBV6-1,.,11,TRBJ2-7,ASSLLGTYEQY
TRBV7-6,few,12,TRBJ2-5,ASSWTSSQETQY
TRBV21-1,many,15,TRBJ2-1,ASSLRMTRFGYNEQF
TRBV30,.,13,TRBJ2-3,AWFVGRGAADTQY
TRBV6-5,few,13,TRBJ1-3,ASSYSGELGNTIY
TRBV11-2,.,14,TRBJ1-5,ASSLDIQGGNQPQH
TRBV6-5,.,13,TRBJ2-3,ASSYDRGLSDTQY
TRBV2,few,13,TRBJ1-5,ASTEGGFGNQPQH
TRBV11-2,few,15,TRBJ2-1,ASSPRGGALTHHEQF
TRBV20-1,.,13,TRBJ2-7,SARASGTASYEQY
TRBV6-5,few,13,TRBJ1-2,ASSYETQDPRGYT
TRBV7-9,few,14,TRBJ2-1,ASSPPGREAFNEQF
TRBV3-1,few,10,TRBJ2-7,ASSQVPYEQY
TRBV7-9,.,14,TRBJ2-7,ASSLVLGAGRDEQY
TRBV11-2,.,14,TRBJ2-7,ASSSSGGSGYYEQY
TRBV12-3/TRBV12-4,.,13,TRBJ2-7,ASSPRVLRIYEQY
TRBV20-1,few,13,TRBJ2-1,SATIAGGAYNEQF
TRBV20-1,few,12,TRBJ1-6,SAKGGAGSPPLH
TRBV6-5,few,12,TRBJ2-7,ASTQSYREAEQY
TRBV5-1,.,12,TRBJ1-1,ASSSGDRNTEAF
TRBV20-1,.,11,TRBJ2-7,SARGDFGDEQY
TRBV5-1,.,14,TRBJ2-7,ASRRGEAGVVYEQY
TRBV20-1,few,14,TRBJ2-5,SARAGGTVGLGAQY
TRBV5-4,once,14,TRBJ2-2,ASSSAPGGDTGELF
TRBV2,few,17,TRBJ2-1,ASRATGTSGRSSYNEQF
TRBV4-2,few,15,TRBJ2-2,ASSQEEGAANTGELF
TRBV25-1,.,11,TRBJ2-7,ASTPTGTYEQY
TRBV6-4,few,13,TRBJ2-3,ASSDASGGTDTQY